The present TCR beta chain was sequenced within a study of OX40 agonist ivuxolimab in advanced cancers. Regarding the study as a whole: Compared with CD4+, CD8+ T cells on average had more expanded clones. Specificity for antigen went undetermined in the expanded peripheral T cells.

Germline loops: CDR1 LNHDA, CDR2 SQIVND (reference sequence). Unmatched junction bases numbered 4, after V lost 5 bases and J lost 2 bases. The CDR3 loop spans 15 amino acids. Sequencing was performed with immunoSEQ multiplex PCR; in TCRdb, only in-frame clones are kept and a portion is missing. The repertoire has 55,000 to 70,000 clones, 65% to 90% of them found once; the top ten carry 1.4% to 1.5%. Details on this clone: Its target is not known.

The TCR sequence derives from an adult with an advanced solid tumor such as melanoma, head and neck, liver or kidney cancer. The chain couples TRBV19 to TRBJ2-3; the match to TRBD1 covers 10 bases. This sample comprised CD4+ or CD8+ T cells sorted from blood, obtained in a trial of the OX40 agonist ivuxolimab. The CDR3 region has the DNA TGTGCCAGTAGTCGGGACAGGGGATCCACAGATACGCAGTATTTT. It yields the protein CASSRDRGSTDTQYF.